A single sample gave rise to the 29 T cell receptor beta chains below, sequenced in a study of post-analysis software for immune sequencing data. General study points: Patients had higher frequencies than controls of five TRBV segments, including TRBV5-6, TRBV5-1 and TRBV20-1.

Unique molecular identifiers tagged the TCR beta cDNA libraries. Using its own MiXCR run on the PCR reads, TCRdb lists one record per CDR3 protein. The sample shows some 260,000 distinct CDR3 sequences, 30% to 45% of them seen only once. For these receptors, no antigen is known. The specimen sequenced was blood. The receptor set was obtained from a girl aged 5 to 17 with multiple sclerosis.

The chain is built from TRBV7-2 and TRBJ2-5, with TRBD1 matching over 9 bases. Germline V lookup: CDR1 SGHTA, CDR2 FQGNSA. The J segment lost 5 bases and the V segment lost 5 bases, leaving 6 bases of the junction unmatched. The CDR3 consists of 14 residues. CDR3 in DNA: TGTGCCAGCAGCCACGACAGGGGGTGGGAGACCCAGTACTTC. This gives the protein CASSHDRGWETQYF.

This clonotype was seen more than once but under ten times. The chain uses TRBV7-9 and TRBJ2-1; D not resolved. Germline CDR1 and CDR2: SEHNR and FQNEAQ (reference sequence). The CDR3 has 18 residues. Trimming cost V 5 bases and J 7 bases, with 27 bases left between them. DNA for the CDR3: TGTGCCAGCAGCCGCCGACCGGTTAAGGGCAGGAGTCCGAATGAGCAGTTCTTC. This translates into CASSRRPVKGRSPNEQFF.

This clonotype showed up just a few times. The chain couples TRBV7-9 to TRBJ1-4; D unclear. CDR3 length: 14 residues. V lost 5 bases and J lost 8, with 15 bases in between. The V gene's germline CDR1 is SEHNR and CDR2 FQNEAQ (reference sequence). The CDR3 DNA follows: TGTGCCAGCAGCCCAGAGGTGGTGAGGGAAAAACTGTTTTTT. It is translated as CASSPEVVREKLFF.

This clonotype occurred many times. The chain employs TRBV6-6 and TRBJ2-5, with TRBD2 matching over 8 bases. From germline, CDR1 is MNHNY and CDR2 SVGAGI (reference sequence). After removal of 0 bases from V and 1 base from J, the junction contained 7 bases not matched to a gene. The CDR3 totals 17 residues. The CDR3 reads CASSYSRLAGIQETQYF. The CDR3 DNA reads TGTGCCAGCAGTTACTCACGGCTAGCGGGCATCCAAGAGACCCAGTACTTC.

This clonotype was counted many times. The genes are TRBV4-1 and TRBJ2-5, with D possibly matching TRBD2 (6 bases). The CDR3 runs 15 residues. The germline V and J ends were trimmed by 4 bases and 3 bases, with 15 bases remaining between them. Per germline, CDR1 MGHRA and CDR2 YSYEKL. The CDR3 bases are TGCGCCAGCAGCCTCATAGGAGGGGCTAAAGAGACCCAGTACTTC. It translates to CASSLIGGAKETQYF.

This clonotype has at least ten counts. V and J are TRBV29-1 and TRBJ2-1; TRBD2 might be the D (5 bases). Trimming shortened V by 4 bases and J by 2 bases, and 12 bases separated the two germline ends. Germline V gives CDR1 SQVTM, CDR2 ANQGSEA. The CDR3 consists of 14 residues. The DNA for the CDR3 is TGCAGCGTTGGGTCCGGGGAACCCTACAATGAGCAGTTCTTC. This translates into CSVGSGEPYNEQFF.

The chain uses TRBV10-2 and TRBJ1-1; no reliable D call. This CDR3 is built from 13 residues. Germline V gives CDR1 WSHSY, CDR2 SAAADI. Trimming stripped 6 bases from V and 3 bases from J, with 11 bases between. In DNA form, the CDR3 reads TGCGCCAGCAGACTAACAGATTACACTGAAGCTTTCTTT. Translation gives CASRLTDYTEAFF.

The rearrangement uses TRBV6-1 and TRBJ2-7; unclear D gene. Deletions cut 0 bases from V and 0 bases from J, with 12 bases between. The CDR3 is 16 residues long. CDR1 and CDR2 (germline): MNHNS, SASEGT. The CDR3 is CASSEAGSQSSYEQYF. As DNA, the CDR3 is TGTGCCAGCAGTGAAGCGGGTAGCCAGAGCTCCTACGAGCAGTACTTC.

V is TRBV5-1 and J is TRBJ2-6, with D possibly being TRBD1 (6 bases). CDR1 and CDR2 (germline): SGHRS, YFSETQ. CDR3 size: 17 residues. V lost 5 bases and J 0 bases, leaving 15 bases between the germline ends. The CDR3 reads CASSTQGLSSGANVLTF. The CDR3 DNA reads TGCGCCAGCAGTACACAGGGCCTTAGCTCTGGGGCCAACGTCCTGACTTTC.

This clonotype was seen repeatedly, ten times or more. This chain uses TRBV7-9 with TRBJ2-3, with a tentative D call TRBD1 (6 bases). This CDR3 has 14 residues. CDR1 SEHNR and CDR2 FQNEAQ come from the germline V gene (reference sequence). The V end was cut by 2 bases, the J end by 5 bases, with 11 bases between. The CDR3 loop is CASSLLPRGDTQYF. The CDR3 region has the DNA TGTGCCAGCAGCTTACTCCCCAGGGGAGATACGCAGTATTTT.

V gene TRBV9 combines with J gene TRBJ2-4; maybe TRBD1 (5 bases). The J call could be wrong; TRBJ2-7 is a better fit for the DNA end. CDR3 size: 15 residues. Germline CDR1 reads SGDLS; CDR2 reads YYNGEE. The DNA for the CDR3 is TGTGCCAGCAGCCCCTCTGGGGCGCAAACCTACGAGCAGTACTTC. As protein: CASSPSGAQTYEQYF.

There are many counts of this clonotype. V and J are TRBV7-9 and TRBJ2-6, with 8 bases lining up with TRBD1. Germline CDR1 is SEHNR and CDR2 is FQNEAQ (reference sequence). The V segment lost 0 bases and the J segment 0 bases; nucleotides outside the gene matches: 4. The CDR3 is 18 residues long. CDR3 amino acids: CASSLADRGSSGANVLTF. CDR3 nucleotide sequence: TGTGCCAGCAGCTTAGCCGACAGGGGCAGCTCTGGGGCCAACGTCCTGACTTTC.

This clonotype has a handful of counts. The rearrangement links TRBV7-2 to TRBJ2-3, with D possibly called TRBD1 or TRBD2 (6 bases each). Germline CDR1 and CDR2: SGHTA and FQGNSA. The V end was cut by 7 bases, the J end by 2 bases, with 7 bases between. CDR3 size: 12 residues. The CDR3 region is CASTGATDTQYF. The CDR3 DNA sequence: TGTGCCAGCACGGGGGCCACAGATACGCAGTATTTT.

The rearrangement uses TRBV20-1 and TRBJ2-5, with a weak D call TRBD2 (5 bases). The CDR3 extends over 15 amino acids. Germline V gene sequence: CDR1 DFQATT, CDR2 SNEGSKA (reference sequence). V lost 0 bases and J lost 4, with 15 bases in between. The CDR3 region has the DNA TGCAGTGCTAGAGATCCTCCGGAGGTCACAGAGACCCAGTACTTC. Amino acids: CSARDPPEVTETQYF.

The sample holds many counts of this clonotype. The chain combines TRBV29-1 with TRBJ2-3, with 10 bases that match TRBD1. The CDR3 is made up of 14 amino acids. The germline V gene has CDR1 SQVTM and CDR2 ANQGSEA. V dropped 4 bases and J dropped 5; count of bases not matched to a gene: 6. The CDR3 is CSVARRTGGDTQYF. The CDR3 nucleotides are TGCAGCGTTGCCAGACGGACAGGGGGAGATACGCAGTATTTT.

As for this clonotype: A read error may be the cause here, since a much bigger clone is one base away. V gene TRBV4-1 combines with J gene TRBJ2-1; TRBD2 agrees at 13 bases. This CDR3 is built from 15 residues. Germline CDR1 is MGHRA and CDR2 is YSYEKL. V was pared by 2 bases and J by 13 bases, with 8 bases of the junction left unmatched. The CDR3 nucleotides read TGCGCCAGCAGCCAATTTACTAGCGGGAGGGAGACCCAGTTCTTC. Protein sequence: CASSQFTSGRETQFF.

This clonotype has ten or more counts. V usage is TRBV12-3 or TRBV12-4 and J usage is TRBJ2-1; TRBD1 aligns across 10 bases. There are 15 residues in the CDR3. J was trimmed by 9 bases and V by 5 bases; bases with no gene match: 10. The CDR3 spells CASSLRDRGLGEQFF. CDR3 coding DNA: TGTGCCAGCAGTCTCAGGGACAGGGGTTTGGGTGAGCAGTTCTTC.

The rearrangement joins TRBV27 to TRBJ2-6; TRBD1 might be the D (6 bases). CDR3 length: 17 residues. CDR1 is MNHEY, CDR2 SMNVEV, per germline (reference sequence). Trimming took off 1 base at V and 1 base at J, with 11 bases between the two ends. CDR3 in amino acids: CASSLYGRGSGANVLTF. CDR3 bases: TGTGCCAGCAGTTTATATGGCAGGGGTTCTGGGGCCAACGTCCTGACTTTC.

The rearrangement links TRBV27 to TRBJ2-7; no clear D gene. The J call may not be correct, given that the DNA end is closer to TRBJ2-5. The germline V gene encodes CDR1 MNHEY and CDR2 SMNVEV (reference sequence). This CDR3 is built from 15 residues. The CDR3 region has the DNA TGTGCCAGCAGTTTATCGAACGCCTTCGGAGAGACCCAGTACTTC. It specifies CASSLSNAFGETQYF.

Regarding this clonotype: This may come from a read error, since a much larger clone is one base off. The chain carries TRBV5-8 and TRBJ1-4; D is possibly TRBD1 (5 bases). CDR1 is SGHTS, CDR2 YDEGEE, per germline. Trimming left V 7 bases short and J 4 bases short, with 11 bases between. The CDR3 totals 13 residues. The CDR3 region has the DNA TGTGCCAGCGGCCGGGGCAGTAATGAAAAACTGTTTTTT. It is translated as CASGRGSNEKLFF. Full variable domain (missing parts from reference TRBV5-8 and TRBJ1-4): EAGVTQSPTHLIKTRGQQATLRCSPISGHTSVYWYQQALGLGLQFLLWYDEGEERNRGNFPPRFSGRQFPNYSSELNVNALELEDSALYLCASGRGSNEKLFFGSGTQLSVL.

This clonotype was observed many times. The chain couples TRBV6-5 to TRBJ1-2, with TRBD1 matching 12 bases. Germline CDR1 reads MNHEY; CDR2 reads SVGAGI. The CDR3 has 16 amino acids. V lost 6 bases to trimming and J lost 4 bases; unmatched junction nucleotides: 9. CDR3 bases: TGTGCCAGCAGCCCTGGGACAGGGGGCTCGGGCTATGGCTACACCTTC. Protein product: CASSPGTGGSGYGYTF.

As to this clonotype: An end of the junction does not agree with germline; a read error may underlie this. The J gene is TRBJ1-5, the V gene TRBV28; D is unresolved. Germline CDR1 reads MDHEN; CDR2 reads SYDVKM. There are 16 residues in the CDR3. Here the CDR3 reads CASSDSGGYSNRPQHF. For the CDR3, the DNA is TGTGCCAGCAGTGATTCGGGAGGGTATAGCAATCGGCCCCAGCATTTT. Filled out from reference TRBV28 and TRBJ1-5, the complete variable domain reads DVKVTQSSRYLVKRTGEKVFLECVQDMDHENMFWYRQDPGLGLRLIYFSYDVKMKEKGDIPEGYSVSREKKERFSLILESASTNQTSMYLCASSDSGGYSNRPQHFGDGTRLSIL.

The chain carries TRBV4-1 and TRBJ1-3; D not certain. V shed 1 base and J shed 0 bases, with 13 bases lying between them. CDR1 MGHRA and CDR2 YSYEKL come from the germline V gene. The CDR3 runs to 17 residues. CDR3 DNA sequence: TGCGCCAGCAGCCAAGCCCAACGGGGTTACTCTGGAAACACCATATATTTT. Residues: CASSQAQRGYSGNTIYF.

The table lists this clonotype with a few counts. The V and J genes are TRBV7-2 and TRBJ2-2; D uncertain. V was clipped by 0 bases and J by 4 bases, with 9 bases between them. CDR1 and CDR2 from the germline V gene are SGHTA and FQGNSA. The CDR3 loop spans 15 amino acids. As DNA, the CDR3 is TGTGCCAGCAGCTTAGCGCTAGGACGCACCGGGGAGCTGTTTTTT. It codes for CASSLALGRTGELFF.

About this clonotype: This sequence may be a read error, since a much larger clone differs from it by one base. The J gene is TRBJ2-7, the V gene TRBV5-1; 15 bases line up with TRBD2. Germline V lookup: CDR1 SGHRS, CDR2 YFSETQ. V shed 4 bases and J 10 bases; nucleotides not matched to a gene: 12. This CDR3 contains 16 residues. CDR3 sequence: CASSRTSGRATEAQYF. CDR3 sequence (DNA): TGCGCCAGCAGCCGGACTAGCGGGAGGGCCACAGAGGCCCAGTACTTC.

This clonotype was found many times. The chain has TRBV28 and TRBJ2-5; no definite D call. This CDR3 has 14 residues. CDR1 and CDR2 (germline): MDHEN, SYDVKM. Trimming took off 7 bases at V and 7 bases at J, with 19 bases between the two ends. The CDR3 DNA follows: TGTGCCAGCATGCTAAACGGGTACTTTGGGACCCAGTACTTC. It codes for CASMLNGYFGTQYF.

This clonotype was counted at least ten times. The gene calls are TRBV18 and TRBJ2-7, with 8 bases fitting TRBD1. Trimming took 3 bases from V and 6 from J; bases not matched to a gene: 7. Germline V gene data show CDR1 as KGHSH and CDR2 as LQKENI. This CDR3 has 14 amino acids. The CDR3 spells CASSPTTGVREQYF. The CDR3 DNA sequence: TGTGCCAGCTCACCCACGACAGGGGTGCGCGAGCAGTACTTC.

As concerns this clonotype: A junction boundary mismatches the germline segment, possibly from a read error. The rearrangement uses TRBV18 and TRBJ1-1; no clear D gene. The CDR3 spans 13 residues. Germline CDR1 and CDR2: KGHSH and LQKENI. Here the CDR3 reads CTSSPTTLTEAFF. In nucleotides, the CDR3 is TGTACCAGCTCACCAACGACCCTCACTGAAGCTTTCTTT.

Comments on this clonotype: With a much larger clone just one base away, this may be a read error. The J gene is TRBJ2-5, the V gene TRBV5-1; D tentatively reads TRBD1 or TRBD2 (5 bases each). Trimming took 4 bases from V and 11 from J, leaving 18 bases between them. Germline lookup yields CDR1 SGHRS and CDR2 YFSETQ. The CDR3 is made up of 13 amino acids. CDR3 region: CASSPTGGNEQYF. In DNA form, the CDR3 reads TGCGCCAGCAGCCCTACAGGAGGCAATGAGCAGTACTTC.